This T cell receptor (beta chain) was recovered during a study of cytomegalovirus exposure and HLA in healthy donors. The donors were members of the roughly 120-subject validation cohort (separate from the approximately 730-subject first cohort). Germline lookup yields CDR1 SGHRS and CDR2 YFSETQ. This CDR3 comprises 17 residues. V trimming: 5 bases; J trimming: 1 base; junction bases outside the gene matches: 13. The data were produced by immunoSEQ multiplex PCR, yet TCRdb's version contains in-frame clones alone and is incomplete. The data hold fewer than 250,000 clones, with 70% to 90% observed a single time.

The clonotype comes from a woman aged 18-30 years in good health and CMV-seronegative. The V gene is TRBV5-1, the J gene TRBJ2-7; 9 bases line up with TRBD1. Sequencing was carried out using PBMCs. The CDR3 is CASSHPRDRANSYEQYF. As DNA, the CDR3 is TGCGCCAGCAGTCACCCCCGGGACAGGGCTAATTCCTACGAGCAGTACTTC.